This T cell receptor beta chain was captured by sequencing in a study of blood T cells in healthy people across ages. Then a second PCR, running roughly 7 to 11 cycles, was carried out with a sample-barcoded 5' primer and a J-beta primer mix. A template-switch adaptor with 12 random nucleotides tagged each cDNA molecule. TCRdb itself ran the 5' RACE reads through MiXCR, one entry per CDR3 protein. Seen here are some 1.5 million distinct CDR3 sequences, 28% observed once, and the top ten hold 7.7%. The CDR3 contains 15 residues. With each sample, at least 5 micrograms of total RNA were extracted. On this clonotype itself: An end of the junction does not agree with germline; a read error may underlie this.

The genes are TRBV12-3 or TRBV12-4 and TRBJ2-3; D is perhaps TRBD1 or TRBD2 (6 bases each). Sequencing used blood. This TCR came from a woman in her 30s in good health. CDR3 sequence (DNA): TGTGCCAGCAGTCCTCGATGGGGGGCGGCAGATGCGCAGTATTTT. Amino acids: CASSPRWGAADAQYF.